This TCR beta chain was identified in a study of CD8 T cells in Susac syndrome. TCR beta from blood CD8+ and CD4+ T cells was sequenced. Negative isolation yielded CD4+ and CD8+ T cells, and FACS enriched TEMRA cells. An input of about 0.5 to 1 ug of RNA was subjected to reverse transcription using random hexamers. It was immunoSEQ multiplex PCR that amplified TCR beta CDR3 across 54 Vbeta and 13 Jbeta. MiXCR was run by TCRdb on the immunoSEQ multiplex PCR reads, yielding one entry per CDR3 protein. This table holds about 50,000 distinct CDR3 sequences, approximately 93% found once. This CDR3 spans 14 amino acids. The ends were cut back, 1 base at V and 2 bases at J, with 5 bases in the middle. Per the germline V gene, CDR1 is MNHEY and CDR2 is SMNVEV (reference sequence).

The V and J genes are TRBV27 and TRBJ1-4; no firm D call. Source material: CD8+ T cells from PBMCs. This TCR derives from a human donor with multiple sclerosis. The CDR3 DNA reads as TGTGCCAGCAGTTTATTAGGGACTAATGAAAAACTGTTTTTT. Translated: CASSLLGTNEKLFF.